One sample yielded the 6 T cell receptor beta chains listed below, sequenced in a study of blood T cell repertoires in COVID-19. Libraries were prepared by immunoSEQ multiplex PCR; TCRdb keeps only in-frame clonotypes and omits some of them. This sample has some 240,000 clones; 80% occur once, and the top ten carry 7% to 8.5%. The sequenced sample was peripheral blood. These receptors all stem from a woman in her 70s with acute or convalescent COVID-19.

This chain joins TRBV6-5 and TRBJ2-2, with a possible D match to TRBD2 (6 bases). The CDR3 loop spans 14 amino acids. The V gene lost 10 bases and the J gene lost 0 bases, with 12 bases spanning the gap. Germline loops: CDR1 MNHEY, CDR2 SVGAGI. CDR3 nucleotide sequence: TGTGCCACCAAGGGGACTCCGAACACCGGGGAGCTGTTTTTT. Translated, it gives CATKGTPNTGELFF.

This clone came up many times. This chain joins TRBV10-3 and TRBJ1-5, with D perhaps matching TRBD1 (5 bases). The V gene lost 11 bases and the J gene lost 2 bases, with 19 bases spanning the gap. CDR3 size: 15 residues. Germline CDR1 and CDR2: ENHRY and SYGVKD. CDR3 in DNA: TGTGCCGCCAGGCGGGATCTGGGGGGCAATCAGCCCCAGCATTTT. Residues: CAARRDLGGNQPQHF.

The CDR3 region has the DNA TGTGCTAGTGGGCGGACAGGGAACACTGAAGCTTTCTTT. It translates to CASGRTGNTEAFF. This chain joins TRBV12-5 and TRBJ1-1; 7 positions agree with TRBD1. The CDR3 spans 13 residues. Germline loops: CDR1 LGHNT, CDR2 FRNRAP. The V and J ends lost 6 bases and 1 base, in that order; junction bases with no gene match: 2.

V usage is TRBV6-4 and J usage is TRBJ2-1; tentatively, D is TRBD2 (5 bases). The CDR3 spans 15 residues. V gave up 2 bases and J gave up 2 bases, with 10 bases separating them. Germline CDR1 and CDR2: MRHNA and SNTAGT. The CDR3 coding sequence is TGTGCCAGCAGTGACACGGGGAGCGCCTACAATGAGCAGTTCTTC. Protein sequence: CASSDTGSAYNEQFF.

The chain has TRBV30 and TRBJ1-5; no firm D call. Germline CDR1 reads GTSNPN; CDR2 reads SVGIG (reference sequence). The V gene lost 0 bases and the J gene lost 2 bases, with 8 bases spanning the gap. CDR3 size: 14 residues. Here the CDR3 DNA reads TGTGCCTGGAGTGTGGCCAGCGGCAATCAGCCCCAGCATTTT. Its translation is CAWSVASGNQPQHF.

Only one count was recorded for this clone. The chain is built from TRBV5-1 and TRBJ2-1; D might be TRBD1 (6 bases). Germline V CDR1 and CDR2: SGHRS, YFSETQ. The germline V and J ends were trimmed by 2 bases and 3 bases, with 15 bases remaining between them. This CDR3 is 16 amino acids long. The CDR3 DNA sequence: TGCGCCAGCAGCTTAACCCCAGGGGCGGTCTACAATGAGCAGTTCTTC. Protein product: CASSLTPGAVYNEQFF.